The sequence of this T cell receptor beta chain was determined in a study of blood T cells in healthy people across ages. This CDR3 is built from 14 residues. Germline V lookup: CDR1 SQVTM, CDR2 ANQGSEA. Study conclusions and caveats: Versus aged donors, long-lived donors had higher diversity and more naive CD4+ cells.

Primers used in a second PCR of roughly 6 to 12 cycles were a sample-barcoded 5' primer and a J-beta primer mix. TCRdb itself ran the 5' RACE reads through MiXCR, one entry per CDR3 protein. The table lists 600,000 to 1,000,000 distinct CDR3 sequences, 55% to 75% of them singletons. A remark on this clonotype: Its specificity is unknown.

Isolation per sample recovered at least 6.5 million PBMCs. The specimen was blood. This receptor was identified in a man aged 30 to 39 in good health. The V gene is TRBV29-1, the J gene TRBJ2-1, with D possibly TRBD2 on 5 matching bases. The assigned J gene may be wrong: the sequence end matches TRBJ2-7 better. The CDR3, as DNA: TGCAGCGTTGAGTTGGGAGCTCGGTACAATGAGCAGTACTTC. This gives the protein CSVELGARYNEQYF.